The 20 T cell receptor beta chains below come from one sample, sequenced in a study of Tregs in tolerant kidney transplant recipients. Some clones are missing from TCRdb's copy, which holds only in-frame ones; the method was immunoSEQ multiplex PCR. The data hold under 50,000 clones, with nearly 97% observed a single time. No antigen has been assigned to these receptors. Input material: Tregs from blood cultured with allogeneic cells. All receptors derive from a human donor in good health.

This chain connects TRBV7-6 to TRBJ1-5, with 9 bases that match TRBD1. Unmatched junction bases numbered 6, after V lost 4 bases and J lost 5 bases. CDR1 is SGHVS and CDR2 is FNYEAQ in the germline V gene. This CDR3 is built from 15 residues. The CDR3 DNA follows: TGTGCCAGCAGCTCGGGACAGGGAAAGGATCAGCCCCAGCATTTT. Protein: CASSSGQGKDQPQHF.

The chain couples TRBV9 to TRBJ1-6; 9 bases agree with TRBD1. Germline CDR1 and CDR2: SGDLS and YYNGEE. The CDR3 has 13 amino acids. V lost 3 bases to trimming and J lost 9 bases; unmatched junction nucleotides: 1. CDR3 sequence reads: CASSGDRVSPLHF. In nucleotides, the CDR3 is TGTGCCAGCAGCGGGGACAGGGTTTCACCCCTCCACTTT.

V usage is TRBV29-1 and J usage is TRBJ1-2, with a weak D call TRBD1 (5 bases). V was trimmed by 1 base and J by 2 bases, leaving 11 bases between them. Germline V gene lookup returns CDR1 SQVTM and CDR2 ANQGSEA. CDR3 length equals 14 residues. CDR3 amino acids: CSVEGGAENYGYTF. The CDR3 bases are TGCAGCGTTGAAGGCGGGGCAGAGAACTATGGCTACACCTTC.

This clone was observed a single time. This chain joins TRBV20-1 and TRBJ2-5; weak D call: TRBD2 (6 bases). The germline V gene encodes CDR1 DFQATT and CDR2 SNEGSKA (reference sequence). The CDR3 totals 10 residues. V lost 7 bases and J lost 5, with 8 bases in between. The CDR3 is CSGGGETQYF. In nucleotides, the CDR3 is TGCAGTGGTGGAGGGGAGACCCAGTACTTC.

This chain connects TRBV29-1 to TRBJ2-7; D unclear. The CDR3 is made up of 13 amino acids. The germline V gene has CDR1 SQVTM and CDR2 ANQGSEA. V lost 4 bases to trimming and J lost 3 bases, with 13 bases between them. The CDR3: CSVVSSPIYEQYF. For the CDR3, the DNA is TGCAGCGTTGTGAGCTCACCGATCTACGAGCAGTACTTC.

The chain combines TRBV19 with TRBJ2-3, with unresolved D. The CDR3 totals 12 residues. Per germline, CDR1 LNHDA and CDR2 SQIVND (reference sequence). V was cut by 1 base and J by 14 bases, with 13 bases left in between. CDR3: CASSIGSLQPYF. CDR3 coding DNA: TGTGCCAGTAGTATAGGCTCCCTCCAACCGTATTTT.

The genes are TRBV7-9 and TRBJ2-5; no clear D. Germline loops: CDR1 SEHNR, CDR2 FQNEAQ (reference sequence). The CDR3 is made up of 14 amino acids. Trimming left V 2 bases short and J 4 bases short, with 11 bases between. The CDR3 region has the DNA TGTGCCAGCAGCTTACTAGGTGGCCGAGAGACCCAGTACTTC. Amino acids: CASSLLGGRETQYF.

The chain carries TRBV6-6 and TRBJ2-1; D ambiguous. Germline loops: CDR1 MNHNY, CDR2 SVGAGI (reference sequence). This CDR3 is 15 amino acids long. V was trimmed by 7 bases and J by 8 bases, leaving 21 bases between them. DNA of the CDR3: TGTGCCAGCACCAGCACCCCGGTGAGTCCACATGAGCAGTTCTTC. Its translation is CASTSTPVSPHEQFF.

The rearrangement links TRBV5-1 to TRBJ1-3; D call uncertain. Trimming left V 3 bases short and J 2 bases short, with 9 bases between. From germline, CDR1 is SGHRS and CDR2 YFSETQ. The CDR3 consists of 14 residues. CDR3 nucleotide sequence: TGCGCCAGCAGCTCAGGAACTCCTGGAAACACCATATATTTT. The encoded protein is CASSSGTPGNTIYF.

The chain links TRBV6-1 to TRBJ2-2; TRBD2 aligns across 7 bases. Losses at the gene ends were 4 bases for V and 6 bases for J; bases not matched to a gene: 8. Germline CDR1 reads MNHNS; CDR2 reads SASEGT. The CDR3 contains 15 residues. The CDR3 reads CASSGWGGKAGELFF. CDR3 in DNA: TGTGCCAGCAGTGGATGGGGGGGGAAGGCCGGGGAGCTGTTTTTT.

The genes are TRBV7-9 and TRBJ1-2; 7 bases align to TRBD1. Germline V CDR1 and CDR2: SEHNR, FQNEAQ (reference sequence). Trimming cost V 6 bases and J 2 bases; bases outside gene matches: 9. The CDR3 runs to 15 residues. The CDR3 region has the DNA TGTGCCAGCAGTCCGGGACAGTCATCCAACTATGGCTACACCTTC. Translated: CASSPGQSSNYGYTF. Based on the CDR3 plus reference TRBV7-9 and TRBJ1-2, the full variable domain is DTGVSQNPRHKITKRGQNVTFRCDPISEHNRLYWYRQTLGQGPEFLTYFQNEAQLEKSRLLSDRFSAERPKGSFSTLEIQRTEQGDSAMYLCASSPGQSSNYGYTFGSGTRLTVV.

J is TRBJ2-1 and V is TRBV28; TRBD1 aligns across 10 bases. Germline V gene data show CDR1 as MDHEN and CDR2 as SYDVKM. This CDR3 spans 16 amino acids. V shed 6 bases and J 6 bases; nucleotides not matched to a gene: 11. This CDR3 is CASRSLGTGAGNEQFF. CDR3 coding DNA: TGTGCCAGCAGATCCCTGGGGACAGGGGCGGGCAATGAGCAGTTCTTC.

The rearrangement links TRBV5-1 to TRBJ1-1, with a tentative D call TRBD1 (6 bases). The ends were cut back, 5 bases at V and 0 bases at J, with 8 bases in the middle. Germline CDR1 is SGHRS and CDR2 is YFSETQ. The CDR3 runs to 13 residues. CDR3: CASRWTVNTEAFF. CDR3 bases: TGCGCCAGCAGATGGACAGTGAACACTGAAGCTTTCTTT.

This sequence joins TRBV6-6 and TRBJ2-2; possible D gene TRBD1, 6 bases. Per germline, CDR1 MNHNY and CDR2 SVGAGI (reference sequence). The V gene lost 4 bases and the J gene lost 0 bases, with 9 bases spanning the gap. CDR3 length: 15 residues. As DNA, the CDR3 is TGTGCCAGCAGTTCTGGGGGCACGAACACCGGGGAGCTGTTTTTT. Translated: CASSSGGTNTGELFF.

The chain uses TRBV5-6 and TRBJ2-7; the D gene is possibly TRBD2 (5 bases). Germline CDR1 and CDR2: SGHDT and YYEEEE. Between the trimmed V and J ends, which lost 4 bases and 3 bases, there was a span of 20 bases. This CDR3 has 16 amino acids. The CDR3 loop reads CASSTPAGEGFYEQYF. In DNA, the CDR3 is TGTGCCAGCAGCACCCCCGCGGGTGAGGGATTCTACGAGCAGTACTTC.

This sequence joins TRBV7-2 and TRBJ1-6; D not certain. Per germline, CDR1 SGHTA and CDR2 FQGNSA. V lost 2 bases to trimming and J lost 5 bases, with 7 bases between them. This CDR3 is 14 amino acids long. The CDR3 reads CASSLYGNNSPLHF. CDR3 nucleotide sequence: TGTGCCAGCAGCTTATATGGAAATAATTCACCCCTCCACTTT.

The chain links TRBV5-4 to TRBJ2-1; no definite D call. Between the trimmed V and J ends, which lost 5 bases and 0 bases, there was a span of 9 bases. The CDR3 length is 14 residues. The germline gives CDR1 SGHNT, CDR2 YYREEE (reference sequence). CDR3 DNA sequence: TGTGCCAGCAGGATGGCAGCCTCCTACAATGAGCAGTTCTTC. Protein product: CASRMAASYNEQFF.

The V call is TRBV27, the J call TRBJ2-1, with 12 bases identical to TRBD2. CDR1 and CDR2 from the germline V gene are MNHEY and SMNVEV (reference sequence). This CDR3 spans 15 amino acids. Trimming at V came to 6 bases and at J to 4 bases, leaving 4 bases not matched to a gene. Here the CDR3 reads CASRFLAGGYNEQFF. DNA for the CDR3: TGTGCCAGCAGATTCCTAGCGGGAGGGTACAATGAGCAGTTCTTC.

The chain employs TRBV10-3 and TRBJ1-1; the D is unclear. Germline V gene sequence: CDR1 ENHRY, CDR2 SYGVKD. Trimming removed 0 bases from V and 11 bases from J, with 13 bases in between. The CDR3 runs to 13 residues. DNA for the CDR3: TGTGCCATCAGTGAGTCCAATTTCGTAGGGGCTTTCTTT. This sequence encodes CAISESNFVGAFF.

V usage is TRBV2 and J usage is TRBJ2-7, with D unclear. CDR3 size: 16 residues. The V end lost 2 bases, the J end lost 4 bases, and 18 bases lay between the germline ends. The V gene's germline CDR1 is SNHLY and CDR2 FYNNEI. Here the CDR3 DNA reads TGTGCCAGCAGTGAACCGACACAGAAGTTACTATACGAGCAGTACTTC. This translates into CASSEPTQKLLYEQYF.